These 3 T cell receptor beta chains were sequenced from one sample in a study of T cells in Graves' hyperthyroidism and ophthalmopathy. It was RNA transcripts that yielded the amplified TCR beta CDR3 regions. The TCR CDR3 was amplified in a first-round RT-PCR using the HTBI primer set. MiXCR, applied by TCRdb to the multiplex PCR reads, yields one record per CDR3 protein. The sample has 500,000 to 650,000 distinct CDR3 sequences; 14% are singletons. The sample taken for sequencing was blood. These receptors all stem from a woman between 40 and 55 years old with Graves' hyperthyroidism.

This clonotype was counted between two and nine times. The chain joins TRBV9 to TRBJ2-3; D is perhaps TRBD1 (5 bases). CDR3 length: 15 amino acids. Germline V gene data show CDR1 as SGDLS and CDR2 as YYNGEE. V was pared by 0 bases and J by 1 base, with 9 bases between. The CDR3 coding sequence is TGTGCCAGCAGCGTAGCGGAAGGGGGCACAGATACGCAGTATTTT. This codes for CASSVAEGGTDTQYF.

There are many counts of this clonotype. The J gene is TRBJ2-2, the V gene TRBV13; D perhaps matches TRBD1 (8 bases). This CDR3 contains 17 residues. CDR1 and CDR2 (germline): PRHDT, FYEKMQ (reference sequence). Deletions cut 5 bases from V and 5 bases from J, with 21 bases between. The CDR3 spells CASSPRGGTGLTGELFF. The CDR3 region has the DNA TGTGCCAGCAGCCCGAGGGGAGGGACAGGACTAACCGGGGAGCTGTTTTTT.

This clonotype was detected a few times. V and J are TRBV20-1 and TRBJ1-1; 7 bases match TRBD1. Germline lookup yields CDR1 DFQATT and CDR2 SNEGSKA (reference sequence). The CDR3 is made up of 14 amino acids. V was clipped by 1 base and J by 3 bases; unmatched bases: 5. In DNA form, the CDR3 reads TGCAGTGCTAGAGGTATTCAGGGGGACACTGAAGCTTTCTTT. This translates into CSARGIQGDTEAFF.